The rows below give T cell receptor beta chains drawn from one sample of a study of T-cell memory formation after mild COVID-19. TCRdb ran MiXCR on the 5' RACE reads and lists one entry per CDR3 protein. The sample has around 190,000 distinct CDR3 sequences, roughly 20% seen once. The source material was PBMCs or a T cell subset sorted from them (not recorded which). The receptor set was obtained from a man between 18 and 35 years old who had mild COVID-19 (a few samples of this study predate the infection). Cell type and time point are not known. Both conserved end residues are part of each CDR3. D genes are given only for firm matches. Only some rows state a clone size, as once, few, many or a class for expanded clones.

D,size,J,V,CDR3,DNA
TRBD2,few,TRBJ2-6,TRBV9,CASSRGVTGANVLTF,TGTGCCAGCAGCCGGGGGGTAACTGGGGCCAACGTCCTGACTTTC
NA,many,TRBJ2-5,TRBV5-1,CASSLTGSQETQYF,TGCGCCAGCAGCCTGACTGGTAGCCAAGAGACCCAGTACTTC
NA,NA,TRBJ1-6,TRBV18,CASSPVQGLASPLHF,TGTGCCAGCTCACCAGTGCAGGGGCTCGCTTCACCCCTCCACTTT
NA,NA,TRBJ2-7,TRBV6-1,CASSAGFGYEQYF,TGTGCCAGCAGTGCAGGCTTCGGCTACGAGCAGTACTTC
NA,NA,TRBJ2-1,TRBV2,CASSEGYEQFF,TGTGCCAGCAGTGAGGGGTATGAGCAGTTCTTC
NA,NA,TRBJ2-3,TRBV9,CASSTQTPTDTQYF,TGTGCCAGCAGCACCCAGACACCCACAGATACGCAGTATTTT
NA,NA,TRBJ1-1,TRBV5-4,CASSLALGEGTEAFF,TGTGCCAGCAGCTTGGCCCTGGGGGAGGGCACTGAAGCTTTCTTT
NA,NA,TRBJ1-2,TRBV12-3/TRBV12-4,CASSAAENYGYTF,TGTGCCAGCAGTGCGGCCGAGAACTATGGCTACACCTTC
NA,NA,TRBJ1-1,TRBV7-2,CASSLVVGNTEAFF,TGTGCCAGCAGCTTAGTTGTGGGGAACACTGAAGCTTTCTTT
TRBD1,NA,TRBJ1-1,TRBV28,CASRTGLVNTEAFF,TGTGCCAGCAGGACAGGGCTTGTAAACACTGAAGCTTTCTTT
NA,NA,TRBJ1-4,TRBV27,CASSSRDIEKLFF,TGTGCCAGCAGCTCCCGGGACATCGAAAAACTGTTTTTT
NA,few,TRBJ1-2,TRBV5-1,CASSLGLAYGYTF,TGCGCCAGCAGCTTAGGCCTCGCCTATGGCTACACCTTC
TRBD1,NA,TRBJ2-5,TRBV7-9,CASSLRGQGQETQYF,TGTGCCAGCAGCTTAAGGGGACAGGGTCAAGAGACCCAGTACTTC
NA,many,TRBJ1-1,TRBV5-1,CASSLTPGNTEAFF,TGCGCCAGCAGCTTGACCCCAGGGAACACTGAAGCTTTCTTT
NA,few,TRBJ2-7,TRBV29-1,CSAASLELSYEQYF,TGCAGCGCTGCCTCATTGGAACTCTCCTACGAGCAGTACTTC
NA,few,TRBJ1-1,TRBV6-2/TRBV6-3,CASSYPAQGAFF,TGTGCCAGCAGTTACCCCGCCCAGGGAGCTTTCTTT
NA,few,TRBJ2-2,TRBV11-2,CASSLGGWTGELFF,TGTGCCAGCAGCTTAGGGGGCTGGACCGGGGAGCTGTTTTTT
NA,NA,TRBJ2-7,TRBV7-8,CASSSPRTQAYEQYF,TGTGCCAGCAGCTCGCCTCGTACGCAGGCCTACGAGCAGTACTTC
NA,few,TRBJ2-3,TRBV6-2/TRBV6-3,CASSYLGNTQYF,TGTGCCAGCAGTTACTTGGGGAACACGCAGTATTTT
NA,few,TRBJ1-2,TRBV7-2,CASSHETGPYGYTF,TGTGCCAGCAGTCACGAGACAGGACCCTATGGCTACACCTTC
NA,NA,TRBJ2-5,TRBV9,CASSVAQGRETQYF,TGTGCCAGCAGCGTAGCACAGGGAAGGGAGACCCAGTACTTC
TRBD1,few,TRBJ2-3,TRBV20-1,CSARDSRTDTQYF,TGCAGTGCCCGGGACAGCCGCACAGATACGCAGTATTTT
TRBD1,NA,TRBJ1-5,TRBV7-9,CASSGQGPQPQHF,TGTGCCAGCAGCGGACAGGGGCCTCAGCCCCAGCATTTT
NA,NA,TRBJ1-2,TRBV27,CASGAWALGTADGYTF,TGTGCCAGCGGAGCCTGGGCGTTAGGAACGGCGGATGGCTACACCTTC
TRBD2,NA,TRBJ2-3,TRBV9,CASSPRTSGVTDTQYF,TGTGCCAGCAGCCCTCGGACTAGCGGGGTCACAGATACGCAGTATTTT
TRBD2,few,TRBJ2-3,TRBV6-1,CASRVAGAGSDTQYF,TGTGCCAGCAGGGTAGCGGGGGCCGGATCAGATACGCAGTATTTT
TRBD1,NA,TRBJ1-1,TRBV20-1,CSAPRQGGNTEAFF,TGCAGTGCCCCGAGACAGGGGGGGAACACTGAAGCTTTCTTT
TRBD1,NA,TRBJ1-2,TRBV7-8,CASSFTRGRRLSYGYTF,TGTGCCAGCAGCTTTACCAGGGGGCGGCGTCTCAGCTATGGCTACACCTTC
NA,NA,TRBJ1-2,TRBV11-2,CASSLNPGDFYGYTF,TGTGCCAGCAGCTTAAATCCGGGGGACTTCTATGGCTACACCTTC
NA,NA,TRBJ2-3,TRBV7-3,CASSLRPVTSTDTQYF,TGTGCCAGCAGCTTACGGCCCGTTACCTCCACAGATACGCAGTATTTT
NA,NA,TRBJ2-2,TRBV24-1,CATSVQGGTGELFF,TGTGCCACCAGTGTACAGGGCGGCACCGGGGAGCTGTTTTTT
NA,NA,TRBJ2-3,TRBV3-1,CASSQADYTQYF,TGTGCCAGCAGCCAGGCGGACTATACGCAGTATTTT
TRBD2,NA,TRBJ2-4,TRBV5-1,CASSPTSGVNIQYF,TGCGCCAGCAGTCCGACTAGCGGGGTAAACATTCAGTACTTC
NA,few,TRBJ1-2,TRBV6-2/TRBV6-3,CASRRSLGYGYTF,TGTGCCAGCAGGCGGAGTTTGGGCTATGGCTACACCTTC
NA,NA,TRBJ1-1,TRBV27,CASSFQGVYTEAFF,TGTGCCAGCAGTTTTCAGGGTGTATACACTGAAGCTTTCTTT
TRBD1,NA,TRBJ2-2,TRBV9,CASSGQGSNTGELFF,TGTGCCAGCAGCGGACAGGGGTCCAACACCGGGGAGCTGTTTTTT
NA,NA,TRBJ2-7,TRBV5-1,CASSLGWGENDEQYF,TGCGCCAGCAGCTTGGGATGGGGGGAAAACGACGAGCAGTACTTC
NA,many,TRBJ2-5,TRBV11-2,CASNLAHQETQYF,TGTGCCAGCAATCTAGCGCACCAAGAGACCCAGTACTTC
TRBD2,NA,TRBJ2-1,TRBV11-2,CASSWGLAGVQFF,TGTGCCAGCAGCTGGGGACTAGCGGGGGTGCAGTTCTTC
NA,NA,TRBJ1-1,TRBV18,CASSGTGEAFF,TGTGCCAGCTCCGGGACGGGTGAAGCTTTCTTT
NA,few,TRBJ1-1,TRBV12-3/TRBV12-4,CASTPTPMNTEAFF,TGTGCCAGCACCCCGACACCTATGAACACTGAAGCTTTCTTT
NA,few,TRBJ2-5,TRBV5-1,CASSLAWGSGETQYF,TGCGCCAGCAGCCTGGCGTGGGGATCGGGAGAGACCCAGTACTTC